This TCR beta chain was captured in a study of shared clonotypes between healthy human individuals. It was roughly 190 ng DNA, around 32,000 T cell genomes, that sorted-subset replicate PCRs used. TCRdb's table, derived via immunoSEQ multiplex PCR, lists solely in-frame clones and lacks some. The sample lists roughly 890,000 clones, 90% to 95% occurring once. Germline CDR1 reads LNHNV; CDR2 reads YYDKDF (reference sequence). This CDR3 spans 15 amino acids. The ends lost 4 bases at V and 0 bases at J; junction bases unmatched: 2. CD45RO-negative cells were positively selected for CCR7, leaving out terminally differentiated effector memory CD45RA+ cells. Donors, without exception, were Caucasian adults residing in Nashville, Tennessee.

What was sequenced was naive CD8+ T cells sorted from blood. This rearrangement joins TRBV15 to TRBJ2-2, with 7 bases aligning to TRBD1. The TCR comes from a man younger than 40 in good health. The CDR3 DNA follows: TGTGCCACCAGCACCGGGACAGCGAACACCGGGGAGCTGTTTTTT. It is translated as CATSTGTANTGELFF. Variable domain in full (rest from reference TRBV15 and TRBJ2-2): DAMVIQNPRYQVTQFGKPVTLSCSQTLNHNVMYWYQQKSSQAPKLLFHYYDKDFNNEADTPDNFQSRRPNTSFCFLDIRSPGLGDTAMYLCATSTGTANTGELFFGEGSRLTVL.